What follows are 25 T cell receptor beta chains derived from one specimen sequenced in a study of siplizumab effects on memory and regulatory T cells. The table came from immunoSEQ multiplex PCR; TCRdb's copy has only in-frame clones and leaves some out. The profile shows just over 60,000 clones, roughly 85% of them singletons. Sequenced sample: memory CD4+ T cells sorted from blood. These receptors originate from a human donor in good health.

V is TRBV5-1 and J is TRBJ1-3; D is perhaps TRBD1 (6 bases). V was clipped by 1 base and J by 5 bases, with 13 bases between them. The CDR3 contains 15 residues. Per germline, CDR1 SGHRS and CDR2 YFSETQ. The CDR3 sequence is CASSLSGGERNTIYF. The CDR3 nucleotides read TGCGCCAGCAGCTTGTCGGGGGGCGAAAGAAACACCATATATTTT. Full variable domain (remainder filled in from reference TRBV5-1 and TRBJ1-3): KAGVTQTPRYLIKTRGQQVTLSCSPISGHRSVSWYQQTPGQGLQFLFEYFSETQRNKGNFPGRFSGRQFSNSRSEMNVSTLELGDSALYLCASSLSGGERNTIYFGEGSWLTVV.

The chain uses TRBV6-6 and TRBJ2-5; either TRBD1 or TRBD2 may fit D (6 bases each). CDR1 MNHNY and CDR2 SVGAGI come from the germline V gene (reference sequence). V lost 6 bases, J lost 5 bases, and 16 bases lay in between. This CDR3 is 14 amino acids long. CDR3 in amino acids: CASRFQEGVETQYF. The CDR3 nucleotides are TGTGCCAGCAGGTTCCAGGAGGGGGTGGAGACCCAGTACTTC.

The gene calls are TRBV6-6 and TRBJ1-5; 9 bases are a match to TRBD1. Germline CDR1 MNHNY, CDR2 SVGAGI (reference sequence). Germline trimming cut 5 bases from V and 5 bases from J; bases unmatched to any gene: 7. The CDR3 spans 15 residues. This CDR3 reads CASSTGQGTYQPQHF. As DNA, the CDR3 is TGTGCCAGCAGTACCGGACAGGGGACTTATCAGCCCCAGCATTTT.

J is TRBJ2-3 and V is TRBV2, with 8 bases fitting TRBD1. Germline V lookup: CDR1 SNHLY, CDR2 FYNNEI. V lost 11 bases, J lost 3 bases, and 7 bases stayed unmatched. This CDR3 comprises 13 residues. CDR3 DNA: TGTGCCTCGCGACAGGGGCATACAGATACGCAGTATTTT. It is translated as CASRQGHTDTQYF.

V is TRBV18 and J is TRBJ2-7; 7 nucleotides agree with TRBD2. Per the germline V gene, CDR1 is KGHSH and CDR2 is LQKENI. Germline trimming cut 3 bases from V and 1 base from J; bases unmatched to any gene: 6. The CDR3 covers 15 residues. DNA of the CDR3: TGTGCCAGCTCACCTACTTGGGGGGGGTCCTACGAGCAGTACTTC. Translated: CASSPTWGGSYEQYF.

The rearrangement links TRBV5-4 to TRBJ1-5; possible D gene TRBD1, 6 bases. Deletions cut 3 bases from V and 3 bases from J, with 13 bases between. The CDR3 runs to 15 residues. From germline, CDR1 is SGHNT and CDR2 YYREEE (reference sequence). The CDR3 bases are TGTGCCAGCAGCTCACAGGGCCGAGACAATCAGCCCCAGCATTTT. The encoded protein is CASSSQGRDNQPQHF.

The chain carries TRBV4-1 and TRBJ1-5; D uncertain. V was shortened by 3 bases and J by 0 bases, with 9 bases between the two germline ends. The V gene's germline CDR1 is MGHRA and CDR2 YSYEKL. The CDR3 has 15 residues. CDR3 nucleotides: TGCGCCAGCAGCCAGGCCGACGGTAGCAATCAGCCCCAGCATTTT. Translation: CASSQADGSNQPQHF.

The chain carries TRBV27 and TRBJ2-3; perhaps TRBD1 as D (5 bases). The germline V and J ends were trimmed by 6 bases and 4 bases, with 17 bases remaining between them. This CDR3 is 15 amino acids long. Germline V gives CDR1 MNHEY, CDR2 SMNVEV (reference sequence). As DNA, the CDR3 is TGTGCCAGCAGCCTGGGGCAGTTGAGAGCAGATACGCAGTATTTT. It yields the protein CASSLGQLRADTQYF.

This chain links TRBV7-6 with TRBJ2-1; D is unclear. Trimming took 5 bases from V and 13 from J, leaving 15 bases between them. This CDR3 comprises 12 residues. Per germline, CDR1 SGHVS and CDR2 FNYEAQ. The CDR3 spells CASSLPRGEQFF. CDR3 bases: TGTGCCAGCAGCCTTCCCCGTGGGGAACAGTTCTTC.

The chain carries TRBV19 and TRBJ1-2; TRBD1 is a possible D gene (6 bases). The CDR3 is made up of 14 amino acids. Germline CDR1 is LNHDA and CDR2 is SQIVND (reference sequence). V was cut by 7 bases and J by 8 bases, with 20 bases left in between. The CDR3 nucleotides are TGTGCCAGTAACACAGGGTTTGTATTGTTCGGCTACACCTTC. Translation: CASNTGFVLFGYTF.

V is TRBV28 and J is TRBJ2-5; TRBD2 agrees at 11 bases. With V trimmed by 6 bases and J by 7 bases, 10 bases remained unmatched. This CDR3 is built from 15 residues. CDR1 and CDR2 (germline): MDHEN, SYDVKM. CDR3 loop: CASSLLAGAPGTQYF. DNA for the CDR3: TGTGCCAGCAGCCTACTAGCGGGGGCCCCGGGGACCCAGTACTTC.

The J gene is TRBJ2-7, the V gene TRBV2, with D unclear. V gave up 8 bases and J gave up 4 bases, with 12 bases separating them. Looked up from germline, CDR1 is SNHLY and CDR2 is FYNNEI. CDR3 length: 12 amino acids. The CDR3 protein is CASVHIGYEQYF. In DNA, the CDR3 is TGTGCCAGCGTCCATATCGGTTACGAGCAGTACTTC.

This chain joins TRBV4-1 and TRBJ2-7; no clear D gene. The CDR3 length is 15 residues. The V gene's germline CDR1 is MGHRA and CDR2 YSYEKL. V dropped 1 base and J dropped 5 bases, with 15 bases sitting between them. The CDR3 DNA reads as TGCGCCAGCAGCCAAGCGTGGGCGGCCTCGGACGAGCAGTACTTC. Protein product: CASSQAWAASDEQYF.

This chain connects TRBV2 to TRBJ1-5; the match to TRBD1 covers 10 bases. V lost 4 bases to trimming and J lost 4 bases; unmatched junction nucleotides: 19. The CDR3 spans 20 residues. Germline-derived CDR1 and CDR2 are SNHLY and FYNNEI. CDR3: CASSGAGDRGGSPTNQPQHF. The CDR3 nucleotides are TGTGCCAGCAGTGGGGCCGGGGACAGGGGAGGTTCCCCGACAAATCAGCCCCAGCATTTT.

The J gene is TRBJ2-3, the V gene TRBV5-1; no clear D gene. The CDR3 is 14 residues long. With 3 bases removed from V and 2 bases from J, the gap between germline ends came to 10 bases. Germline V gene lookup returns CDR1 SGHRS and CDR2 YFSETQ. CDR3 region: CASSSGSFTDTQYF. The CDR3 coding sequence is TGCGCCAGCAGCTCCGGTAGCTTCACAGATACGCAGTATTTT. Together with reference TRBV5-1 and TRBJ2-3, the CDR3 gives the full variable domain: KAGVTQTPRYLIKTRGQQVTLSCSPISGHRSVSWYQQTPGQGLQFLFEYFSETQRNKGNFPGRFSGRQFSNSRSEMNVSTLELGDSALYLCASSSGSFTDTQYFGPGTRLTVL.

This clone appeared a single time. V and J are TRBV5-1 and TRBJ2-5; D is ambiguous. CDR3 length equals 14 residues. Germline CDR1 is SGHRS and CDR2 is YFSETQ. With 0 bases removed from V and 4 bases from J, the gap between germline ends came to 10 bases. Here the CDR3 DNA reads TGCGCCAGCAGCTTGGTCGCGGCAGCAGAGACCCAGTACTTC. Residues: CASSLVAAAETQYF.

In its sample, this clone was seen once. The rearrangement links TRBV11-2 to TRBJ1-1; tentative D call: TRBD1 (5 bases). Germline CDR1 is SGHAT and CDR2 is FQNNGV. CDR3 size: 15 residues. The ends were cut back, 4 bases at V and 5 bases at J, with 17 bases in the middle. The DNA of the CDR3 is TGTGCCAGCAGCTCCGGATGGGACCGGGGGACTGAAGCTTTCTTT. Protein: CASSSGWDRGTEAFF.

This clone was seen more than once but under ten times. The rearrangement links TRBV25-1 to TRBJ2-1, with 7 bases fitting TRBD1. Per germline, CDR1 MGHDK and CDR2 SYGVNS. The J segment lost 9 bases and the V segment lost 6 bases, leaving 11 bases of the junction unmatched. The CDR3 sequence is 14 residues long. As DNA, the CDR3 is TGTGCCAGCAGGGAACCCCACAGGGGCGCTGAGCAGTTCTTC. It translates to CASREPHRGAEQFF.

The chain links TRBV27 to TRBJ2-2; TRBD2 agrees at 7 bases. The CDR3 is 18 residues long. Germline V gene data show CDR1 as MNHEY and CDR2 as SMNVEV (reference sequence). J lost 4 bases, V lost 5 bases, and 16 bases had no gene match. The CDR3 nucleotides are TGTGCCAGCAGTCGAGCCGGGACGGCCAGACTAGCCACCGGGGAGCTGTTTTTT. The encoded protein is CASSRAGTARLATGELFF.

The chain employs TRBV6-1 and TRBJ2-5; unclear D gene. The ends were cut back, 5 bases at V and 2 bases at J, with 6 bases in the middle. This CDR3 has 12 residues. The germline gives CDR1 MNHNS, CDR2 SASEGT. CDR3 nucleotides: TGTGCCAGCAGTTTGACACAAGAGACCCAGTACTTC. Its protein is CASSLTQETQYF.

The rearrangement links TRBV5-1 to TRBJ2-5, with TRBD1 identical over 11 bases. Trimming at V came to 0 bases and at J to 5 bases, leaving 12 bases not matched to a gene. CDR1 SGHRS and CDR2 YFSETQ come from the germline V gene. The CDR3 has 18 amino acids. The CDR3 nucleotides read TGCGCCAGCAGCTTGGCCCCCGGACAGGGGGCTCGGGGGGAGACCCAGTACTTC. As protein: CASSLAPGQGARGETQYF.

This CDR3 is CASSSGQGQKLRGYTF. CDR3 nucleotide sequence: TGTGCCAGCAGCTCGGGTCAGGGGCAGAAATTGAGAGGCTACACCTTC. This chain connects TRBV11-1 to TRBJ1-2; D is possibly TRBD1 (6 bases). Per the germline V gene, CDR1 is SGHAT and CDR2 is FQDESV (reference sequence). V was cut by 4 bases and J by 8 bases, with 23 bases left in between. The CDR3 runs 16 residues.

This clone showed up just once. The gene calls are TRBV28 and TRBJ2-6; D unresolved. V dropped 6 bases and J dropped 2 bases, with 14 bases sitting between them. The CDR3 extends over 16 amino acids. Germline V gives CDR1 MDHEN, CDR2 SYDVKM. CDR3 region: CASRPPGMAGANVLTF. CDR3 in DNA: TGTGCCAGCAGGCCGCCGGGCATGGCTGGGGCCAACGTCCTGACTTTC.

The CDR3 DNA follows: TGTGCCAGCAGCCAAGTCGGGACAGAGGACAACTATGGCTACACCTTC. This translates into CASSQVGTEDNYGYTF. V gene TRBV4-2 combines with J gene TRBJ1-2, with 7 positions matching TRBD1. The CDR3 is 16 residues long. Trimming at V came to 1 base and at J to 2 bases, leaving 7 bases not matched to a gene. Germline CDR1 reads LGHNA; CDR2 reads YNFKEQ.

This chain links TRBV9 with TRBJ1-4; 10 nucleotides align to TRBD1. Losses at the gene ends were 0 bases for V and 8 bases for J; bases not matched to a gene: 7. This CDR3 comprises 16 residues. The V gene's germline CDR1 is SGDLS and CDR2 YYNGEE. The CDR3 spells CASSVGIGTGVEKLFF. The CDR3 DNA reads as TGTGCCAGCAGCGTAGGGATCGGGACAGGGGTCGAAAAACTGTTTTTT.